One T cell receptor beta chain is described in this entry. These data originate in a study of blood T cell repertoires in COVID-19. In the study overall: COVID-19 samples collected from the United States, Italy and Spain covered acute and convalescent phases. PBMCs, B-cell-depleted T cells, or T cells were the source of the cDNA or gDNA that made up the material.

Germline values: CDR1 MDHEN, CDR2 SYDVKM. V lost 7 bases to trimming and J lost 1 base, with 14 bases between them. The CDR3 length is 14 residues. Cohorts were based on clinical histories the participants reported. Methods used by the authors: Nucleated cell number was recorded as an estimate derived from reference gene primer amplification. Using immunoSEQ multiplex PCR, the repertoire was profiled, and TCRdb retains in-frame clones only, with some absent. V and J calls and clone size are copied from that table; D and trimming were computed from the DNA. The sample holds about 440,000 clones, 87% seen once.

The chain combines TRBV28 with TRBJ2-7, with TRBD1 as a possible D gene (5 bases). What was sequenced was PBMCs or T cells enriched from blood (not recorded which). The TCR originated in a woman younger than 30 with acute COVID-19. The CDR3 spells CASKDAQGSYEQYF. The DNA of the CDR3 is TGTGCCAGCAAGGATGCCCAGGGTTCCTACGAGCAGTACTTC.